This T cell receptor (beta chain) stems from a study of T cell responses to AZD1222 COVID-19 vaccine. Study-wide findings and caveats: Across the whole spike, CD4 TCRs peaked at regions 160-218 and 743-854.

Assay: immunoSEQ multiplex PCR; the TCRdb copy retains only in-frame clones and omits some. The table includes about 110,000 clones, 70% to 90% detected once. Notes on this clone: No antigen is known for it.

This CDR3 is built from 18 residues. Germline V CDR1 and CDR2: SGHNT, YYREEE (reference sequence). Trimming at V came to 0 bases and at J to 0 bases, leaving 8 bases not matched to a gene. The clonotype comes from an adult in good health. This sample comprised peripheral blood, obtained on day 0 of AZD1222 vaccination. This sequence joins TRBV5-4 and TRBJ2-3, with 9 bases lining up with TRBD2. CDR3 protein: CASSLAGLAGSSTDTQYF. In DNA, the CDR3 is TGTGCCAGCAGCTTGGCCGGGCTAGCGGGATCTAGCACAGATACGCAGTATTTT.